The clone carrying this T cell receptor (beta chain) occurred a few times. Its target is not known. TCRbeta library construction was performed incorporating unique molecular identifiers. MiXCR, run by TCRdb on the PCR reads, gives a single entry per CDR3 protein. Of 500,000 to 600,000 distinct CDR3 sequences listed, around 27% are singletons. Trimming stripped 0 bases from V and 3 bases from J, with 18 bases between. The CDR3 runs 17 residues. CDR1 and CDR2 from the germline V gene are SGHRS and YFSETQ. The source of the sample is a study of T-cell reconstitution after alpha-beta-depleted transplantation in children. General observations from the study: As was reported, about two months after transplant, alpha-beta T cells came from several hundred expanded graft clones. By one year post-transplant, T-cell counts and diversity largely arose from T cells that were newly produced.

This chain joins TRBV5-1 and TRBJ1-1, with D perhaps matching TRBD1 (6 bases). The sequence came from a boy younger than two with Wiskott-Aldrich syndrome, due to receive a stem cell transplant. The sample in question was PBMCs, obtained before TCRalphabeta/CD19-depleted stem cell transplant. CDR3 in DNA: TGCGCCAGCAGCTTGGTGCACGGGGGCATTATGGACACTGAAGCTTTCTTT. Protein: CASSLVHGGIMDTEAFF. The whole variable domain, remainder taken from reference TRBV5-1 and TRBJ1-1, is KAGVTQTPRYLIKTRGQQVTLSCSPISGHRSVSWYQQTPGQGLQFLFEYFSETQRNKGNFPGRFSGRQFSNSRSEMNVSTLELGDSALYLCASSLVHGGIMDTEAFFGQGTRLTVV.